This T cell receptor (beta chain) came from a study of blood T cell repertoires in COVID-19. As for the study in general: Samples representing acute and convalescent COVID-19 were sourced from the United States, Italy and Spain. Sources were T cells, B-cell-depleted T cells, or PBMCs; the material itself was cDNA or gDNA.

A few counts support this clone. In the original workflow: Reference gene primer amplification in the assay estimated nucleated cell counts. Clones were sequenced by immunoSEQ multiplex PCR, and TCRdb holds only the in-frame ones, with some missing. V and J calls and clone size follow that table, whereas D and trimming were derived from the DNA. The sample has more than 150,000 clones; more than 70% are singletons. The V and J ends lost 1 base and 1 base respectively, with 8 bases between them. The length of the CDR3 is 15 residues. The germline V gene encodes CDR1 SNHLY and CDR2 FYNNEI. The chain has TRBV2 and TRBJ1-5; D may be TRBD1 (5 bases). This clonotype originated in a man in his fifties or sixties with acute or convalescent COVID-19. The sequenced material came from peripheral blood. CDR3 loop: CASSEGGTSNQPQHF. The CDR3 DNA reads as TGTGCCAGCAGTGAAGGGGGCACGAGCAATCAGCCCCAGCATTTT.